This TCR beta chain was sequenced during a study of naive and memory T cell subsets. Treatment given: skin biopsy from PPD injection site in Mantoux-positive individual. Reverse transcription used DNase-treated unsorted total RNA, aiming for about 1 to 1000 ng. Losses at the gene ends were 1 base for V and 6 bases for J; bases not matched to a gene: 12. CDR1 SGHRS and CDR2 YFSETQ come from the germline V gene. CDR3 length: 17 amino acids. Alpha and beta constant region primers primed reverse transcription for blood and skin samples. A single record per CDR3 protein comes from TCRdb applying MiXCR to the UMI-ligation and nested PCR reads. The sample carries 15,000 to 20,000 distinct CDR3 sequences, about a tenth recorded once.

The receptor was isolated from an adult in good health. The material sequenced was skin, taken from a tuberculin skin test site. V and J are TRBV5-1 and TRBJ2-1; TRBD2 matches at 8 bases. The CDR3 here is CASSLIAGHYSGNEQFF. In DNA, the CDR3 is TGCGCCAGCAGCTTGATAGCGGGGCACTATTCCGGCAATGAGCAGTTCTTC.